The present T cell receptor (beta chain) was sequenced within a study of regulatory T cells in long-lasting Graves disease. Study in general: Disease was considered persistent Graves' disease after over 5 years of antithyroid drugs (with positive TSH receptor antibodies).

Study-wide findings and caveats: Accuracy might have suffered from few samples.

To note about this clonotype: Its antigen is as yet unknown.

Sequencing libraries for TCR beta were prepared with iRepertoire HTBI primers and Arm-PCR of CDR3 regions. In the source study's methods: The identification of 55 to 70 TRBV and roughly 14 TRBJ segments was made across samples. A single record per CDR3 protein comes from TCRdb applying MiXCR to the multiplex PCR reads. These V and J calls rely on TCRdb rather than the paper's analysis. The sample has about 290,000 distinct CDR3 sequences; 22% are singletons. The time point was: persistent/refractory GD, antithyroid drugs over 5 years with positive TRAb. PBMC-extracted RNA yielded the TCR library. Under American Thyroid Association guidelines, Graves' disease was diagnosed. Sequences were derived from peripheral blood mononuclear cells (PBMCs), sampled when the disease was refractory, from a patient treated with antithyroid drugs. This clonotype was obtained from a female donor with Graves disease.

This chain's CDR3 is CASLAQPNTGELFF. CDR3 DNA: TGTGCCAGCCTCGCACAGCCGAACACCGGGGAGCTGTTTTTT. J is TRBJ2-2 and V is TRBV7-3; D is undetermined. This CDR3 is built from 14 residues. CDR1 is SGHTA, CDR2 FQGTGA, per germline. V lost 8 bases and J lost 0, with 10 bases in between.